Shown below are 7 T cell receptor beta chains from a single sample sequenced in a study of vaccination effects on CD4 cells after COVID-19. TCRdb's copy holds only in-frame clones and misses some; the assay was immunoSEQ multiplex PCR. Altogether 45,000 to 55,000 clones are present, around 70% being singletons, with the ten largest covering 6.5% to 8.5%. Following culture for around 9 days, CD4+ T cells were isolated. Each participant received a vaccine that was either BNT162b2 or mRNA-1273, given as two doses. No antigen is known for these receptors. Sequenced material: CD4+ T cells from PBMCs cultured without peptide, taken after COVID-19 vaccination. These receptors all stem from a human donor who received a COVID-19 vaccine.

The rearrangement links TRBV18 to TRBJ1-2, with 9 bases that match TRBD1. The germline V gene encodes CDR1 KGHSH and CDR2 LQKENI. The CDR3 runs 17 residues. Trimming at V came to 2 bases and at J to 4 bases, leaving 11 bases not matched to a gene. Here the CDR3 DNA reads TGTGCCAGCTCACCATCAGTAGCCGGGACAGGGCTCTATGGCTACACCTTC. This translates into CASSPSVAGTGLYGYTF.

J is TRBJ1-2 and V is TRBV7-2; no clear D gene. The CDR3 spans 13 residues. Germline V gene lookup returns CDR1 SGHTA and CDR2 FQGNSA. V was shortened by 1 base and J by 2 bases, with 5 bases between the two germline ends. This CDR3 is CASSLGRNYGYTF. DNA for the CDR3: TGTGCCAGCAGCTTAGGACGGAACTATGGCTACACCTTC.

J is TRBJ1-5 and V is TRBV7-9; 7 bases align to TRBD1. This CDR3 has 19 amino acids. The ends lost 6 bases at V and 1 base at J; junction bases unmatched: 18. Germline lookup yields CDR1 SEHNR and CDR2 FQNEAQ (reference sequence). The CDR3 coding sequence is TGTGCCAGCAGTGACTCCCTAGTACCGGGACAGTCAAGCAATCAGCCCCAGCATTTT. Protein sequence: CASSDSLVPGQSSNQPQHF.

This clone has only a few counts. The V gene is TRBV14, the J gene TRBJ1-1; no clear D gene. V was trimmed by 8 bases and J by 0 bases, leaving 10 bases between them. Germline assignment: CDR1 SGHDN and CDR2 FVKESK. CDR3 size: 13 residues. The DNA for the CDR3 is TGTGCCAGCGCCGACGGATTGAACACTGAAGCTTTCTTT. Its translation is CASADGLNTEAFF. Combining the CDR3 with reference TRBV14 and TRBJ1-1 gives the whole variable domain EAGVTQFPSHSVIEKGQTVTLRCDPISGHDNLYWYRRVMGKEIKFLLHFVKESKQDESGMPNNRFLAERTGGTYSTLKVQPAELEDSGVYFCASADGLNTEAFFGQGTRLTVV.

This chain uses TRBV18 with TRBJ2-5, with 9 positions matching TRBD2. The CDR3 is 16 amino acids. The V and J ends lost 0 bases and 1 base, in that order; junction bases with no gene match: 3. Germline V gives CDR1 KGHSH, CDR2 LQKENI. CDR3 nucleotides: TGTGCCAGCTCACCACCGGGTAGCGGGGGCCAAGAGACCCAGTACTTC. Translated: CASSPPGSGGQETQYF.

J is TRBJ2-6 and V is TRBV7-2; D is uncertain. V shed 3 bases and J shed 2 bases, with 8 bases lying between them. The CDR3 spans 15 residues. Germline CDR1 and CDR2: SGHTA and FQGNSA. The CDR3 nucleotides are TGTGCCAGCAGCTTTAAGGCAACTGGGGCCAACGTCCTGACTTTC. Encoded protein: CASSFKATGANVLTF.

This sequence joins TRBV20-1 and TRBJ1-2; no firm D call. V lost 3 bases and J 0 bases, leaving 2 bases between the germline ends. Germline values: CDR1 DFQATT, CDR2 SNEGSKA (reference sequence). This CDR3 has 11 residues. The CDR3 nucleotides read TGCAGTGCTAGGCCTAACTATGGCTACACCTTC. As protein: CSARPNYGYTF.